This TCR beta chain derives from a study of cytomegalovirus exposure and HLA in healthy donors. Use of 60 Vbeta and 13 Jbeta primers characterized the PCR. Libraries were prepared by immunoSEQ multiplex PCR; TCRdb keeps only in-frame clonotypes and omits some of them. The table lists over 150,000 clones, around 79% of them singletons. This clonotype was sampled from a male donor in good health and CMV-seropositive. Sequencing was performed on PBMCs.

The CDR3 nucleotides read TGCGCCAGCAGCCAAAGGTTGGTGGGGGCGATTCAAGAGACCCAGTACTTC. This translates into CASSQRLVGAIQETQYF. The chain employs TRBV4-1 and TRBJ2-5, with TRBD1 as a possible D gene (6 bases). The CDR3 contains 17 residues. V was trimmed by 2 bases and J by 2 bases, leaving 18 bases between them. In germline, CDR1 is MGHRA, CDR2 YSYEKL.